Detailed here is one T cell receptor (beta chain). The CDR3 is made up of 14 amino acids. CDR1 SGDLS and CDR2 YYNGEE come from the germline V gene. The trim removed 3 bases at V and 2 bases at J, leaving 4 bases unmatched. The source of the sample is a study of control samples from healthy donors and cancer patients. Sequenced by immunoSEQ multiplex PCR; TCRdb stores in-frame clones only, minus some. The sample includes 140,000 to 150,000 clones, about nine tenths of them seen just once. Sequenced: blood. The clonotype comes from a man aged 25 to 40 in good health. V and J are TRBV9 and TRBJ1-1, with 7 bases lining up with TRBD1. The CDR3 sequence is CASSATGVNTEAFF. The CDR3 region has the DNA TGTGCCAGCAGCGCCACAGGGGTAAACACTGAAGCTTTCTTT.